The rows below give T cell receptor beta chains drawn from one sample of a study of T cell responses to AZD1222 COVID-19 vaccine. Sequenced by immunoSEQ multiplex PCR; TCRdb stores in-frame clones only, minus some. There are about 140,000 clones in the sample; 85% to 95% occur only once, and roughly 3.5% lies in the top ten. The sample was peripheral blood, taken 28 days after the second AZD1222 dose. The receptor set was obtained from an adult who received the AZD1222 COVID-19 vaccine. The CDR3 runs from the conserved cysteine through the conserved F or W. Each record gives: V gene, CDR3 length, CDR3 protein.

V gene: TRBV6-2/TRBV6-3; CDR3 length: 16; CDR3 protein: CASSYNVGQGHQPQHF
V gene: TRBV5-8; CDR3 length: 17; CDR3 protein: CASSPRTSGSPKNIQYF
V gene: TRBV6-5; CDR3 length: 13; CDR3 protein: CASSYSRPTEAFF
V gene: TRBV11-2; CDR3 length: 12; CDR3 protein: CASSSRQDTQYF
V gene: TRBV24-1; CDR3 length: 15; CDR3 protein: CATSEVRGATGELFF
V gene: TRBV28; CDR3 length: 15; CDR3 protein: CASSFTVFSYNEQFF
V gene: TRBV12-3/TRBV12-4; CDR3 length: 13; CDR3 protein: CASGKNLGYEQYF
V gene: TRBV28; CDR3 length: 14; CDR3 protein: CASSPRGESGGYTF
V gene: TRBV5-8; CDR3 length: 14; CDR3 protein: CASSSHSGTWEAFF
V gene: TRBV7-8; CDR3 length: 16; CDR3 protein: CASSLARRSRMSEQYF
V gene: TRBV5-6; CDR3 length: 13; CDR3 protein: CASSLQGDQPQHF
V gene: TRBV5-1; CDR3 length: 15; CDR3 protein: CASSLEAQLNTEAFF
V gene: TRBV4-1; CDR3 length: 16; CDR3 protein: CASSPLVQGAGEKLFF
V gene: TRBV10-3; CDR3 length: 16; CDR3 protein: CATQGRTRSSYNEQFF